This TCR beta chain originates from a study of naive and memory T cell subsets. General study findings and limits: Clonotypes here are unpaired alpha or beta chain sequences. Possibly reflecting memory cells re-expressing CD45RA, a few larger clonotypes occurred in naive repertoires, especially CD8. Over 95% of naive TCR sequences appeared only once, unlike memory subsets.

Both TRBC1 and TRBC2 were covered by a beta constant-region primer of two equimolar oligonucleotides. Ligated cDNA was amplified by four rounds of PCR with nested alpha and beta constant-region primers and SP2. MiXCR was run by TCRdb on the UMI-ligation and nested PCR reads, yielding one entry per CDR3 protein. The repertoire holds approximately 140,000 distinct CDR3 sequences, with roughly 22% as singletons. CDR1 and CDR2 from the germline V gene are MNHNS and SASEGT. V was pared by 5 bases and J by 5 bases, with 13 bases between. The CDR3 totals 14 residues. This clonotype was seen a few times. Antigen: not known.

The V call is TRBV6-1, the J call TRBJ2-1; no reliable D call. The sequenced sample was naive CD4+ T cells from blood. This receptor was identified in a human donor in good health. The CDR3: CASSYRRGNNEQFF. The CDR3 coding sequence is TGTGCCAGCAGTTACCGTCGAGGAAACAATGAGCAGTTCTTC.